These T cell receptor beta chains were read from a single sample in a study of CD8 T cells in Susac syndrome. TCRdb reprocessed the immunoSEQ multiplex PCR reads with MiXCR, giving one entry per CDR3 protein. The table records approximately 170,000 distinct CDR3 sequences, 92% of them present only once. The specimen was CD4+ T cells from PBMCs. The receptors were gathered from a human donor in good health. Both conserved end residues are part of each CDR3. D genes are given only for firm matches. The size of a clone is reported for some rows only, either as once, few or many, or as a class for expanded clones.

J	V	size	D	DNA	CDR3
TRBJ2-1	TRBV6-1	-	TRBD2	TGTGCCAGCAGCCCTACGGTAGCGGGAGCCCGCAATGAGCAGTTCTTC	CASSPTVAGARNEQFF
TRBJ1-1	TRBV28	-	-	TGTGCCAGCAACGAAGGGGGGCTGAACACTGAAGCTTTCTTT	CASNEGGLNTEAFF
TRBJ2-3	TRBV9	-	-	TGTGCCAGCAGCGTAAGTGTCAGTACAGATACGCAGTATTTT	CASSVSVSTDTQYF
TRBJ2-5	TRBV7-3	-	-	TGTGCCAGCAGCTTAAAAGCCTACCAAGAGACCCAGTACTTC	CASSLKAYQETQYF
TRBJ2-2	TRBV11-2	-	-	TGTGCCAGCAGCTTAGAAGTTGTGTCCTTCGTGGCGAACACCGGGGAGCTGTTTTTT	CASSLEVVSFVANTGELFF
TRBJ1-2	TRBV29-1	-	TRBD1	TGCAGCGTCCGGACAGGGGGCTATGGCTACACCTTC	CSVRTGGYGYTF
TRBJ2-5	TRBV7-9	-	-	TGTGCCAGCAGCCCCGAAACAGGGATCCAAGAGACCCAGTACTTC	CASSPETGIQETQYF
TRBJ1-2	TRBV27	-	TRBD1	TGTGCCAGCATGATAGCCCGGGACAGGGGGAACTATGGCTACACCTTC	CASMIARDRGNYGYTF
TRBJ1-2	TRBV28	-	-	TGTGCCAGCGGGAGTATCAACTATGGCTACACCTTC	CASGSINYGYTF
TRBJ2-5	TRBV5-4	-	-	TGTGCCAGCAGCCCCTTGGGGAGGCAAGAGACCCAGTACTTC	CASSPLGRQETQYF
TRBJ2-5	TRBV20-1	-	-	TGCAGTGCTCGTTCGGGTACAGAGACCCAGTACTTC	CSARSGTETQYF
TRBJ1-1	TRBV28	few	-	TGTGCCAGCAGTTTGCCTGGAGGCACTGAAGCTTTCTTT	CASSLPGGTEAFF
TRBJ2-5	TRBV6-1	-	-	TGTGCCAGCAGCTTCCTTTTGCGGGGCTCGTACCAAGAGACCCAGTACTTC	CASSFLLRGSYQETQYF
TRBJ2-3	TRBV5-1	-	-	TGCGCCAGCAGCTTGATGGCAGGGACAGATACGCAGTATTTT	CASSLMAGTDTQYF